The 29 T cell receptor beta chains below were found in one sample sequenced in a study of cytomegalovirus exposure and HLA in healthy donors. Amplification used 60 Vbeta primers and 13 Jbeta primers. The repertoire was sequenced with immunoSEQ multiplex PCR; TCRdb's copy has only in-frame clones and lacks some. The table records fewer than 200,000 clones, around nine tenths of them present only once. The sample taken for sequencing was PBMCs. The receptors were sampled from a woman aged 25 to 45 in good health and CMV-seronegative.

The chain has TRBV6-4 and TRBJ2-5, with D possibly being TRBD2 (6 bases). The DNA end favors TRBJ2-7, so the J call may be wrong. Germline CDR1 is MRHNA and CDR2 is SNTAGT. The CDR3 runs to 15 residues. CDR3 DNA: TGTGCCAGCAGCCCTCGGGCGGGGCCAACCTACGAGCAGTACTTC. Protein sequence: CASSPRAGPTYEQYF.

The rearrangement links TRBV19 to TRBJ2-5; 8 bases are a match to TRBD1. The trim removed 6 bases at V and 1 base at J, leaving 7 bases unmatched. The CDR3 contains 15 residues. The germline CDR1 and CDR2 sequences are LNHDA and SQIVND (reference sequence). The CDR3 sequence: CASSRRQGTQETQYF. In DNA form, the CDR3 reads TGTGCCAGTAGCAGAAGACAGGGGACCCAAGAGACCCAGTACTTC.

The count of this clone is one. The chain has TRBV2 and TRBJ2-5, with 9 bases that match TRBD1. The V segment lost 8 bases and the J segment 3 bases; nucleotides outside the gene matches: 4. CDR3 size: 13 residues. The germline V gene encodes CDR1 SNHLY and CDR2 FYNNEI. CDR3 amino acids: CASEDRGKETQYF. CDR3 in DNA: TGTGCCAGCGAGGACAGGGGCAAAGAGACCCAGTACTTC. The full variable domain, rest sourced from reference TRBV2 and TRBJ2-5, is EPEVTQTPSHQVTQMGQEVILRCVPISNHLYFYWYRQILGQKVEFLVSFYNNEISEKSEIFDDQFSVERPDGSNFTLKIRSTKLEDSAMYFCASEDRGKETQYFGPGTRLLVL.

The gene calls are TRBV18 and TRBJ2-2; possibly TRBD1 for D (5 bases). CDR3 length: 15 residues. Looked up from germline, CDR1 is KGHSH and CDR2 is LQKENI. V lost 6 bases, J lost 0 bases, and 11 bases lay in between. The CDR3 sequence is CASSKDISNTGELFF. CDR3 nucleotides: TGTGCCAGCTCGAAGGACATCTCGAACACCGGGGAGCTGTTTTTT.

The chain is built from TRBV7-6 and TRBJ2-3, with 15 bases matching TRBD2. Germline CDR1 SGHVS, CDR2 FNYEAQ. CDR3 size: 19 residues. V gave up 5 bases and J gave up 6 bases; unmatched junction bases: 15. CDR3 region: CASSRTSGRATIVWDTQYF. The CDR3 DNA reads as TGTGCCAGCAGCCGGACTAGCGGGAGGGCCACCATCGTGTGGGATACGCAGTATTTT.

This clone was counted once. The DNA for the CDR3 is TGTGCCAGCAGCTTGGCGGGGGAGCAGTACTTC. It specifies CASSLAGEQYF. The J gene is TRBJ2-7, the V gene TRBV5-4; tentatively, D is TRBD2 (5 bases). This CDR3 comprises 11 residues. The ends were cut back, 0 bases at V and 7 bases at J, with 5 bases in the middle. Germline V gene sequence: CDR1 SGHNT, CDR2 YYREEE (reference sequence).

This chain links TRBV30 with TRBJ2-3, with 9 positions matching TRBD2. V lost 0 bases and J lost 7; bases outside the gene matches: 8. There are 15 residues in the CDR3. Germline loops: CDR1 GTSNPN, CDR2 SVGIG (reference sequence). The CDR3 DNA sequence: TGTGCCTGGAGTGTGGGCCTAGCGGGACCTAATACGCAGTATTTT. Its protein product is CAWSVGLAGPNTQYF.

The chain joins TRBV7-9 to TRBJ1-1; possibly TRBD1 for D (6 bases). The germline V gene has CDR1 SEHNR and CDR2 FQNEAQ (reference sequence). The germline V and J ends were trimmed by 8 bases and 2 bases, with 12 bases remaining between them. The CDR3 totals 13 residues. For the CDR3, the DNA is TGTGCCAGCTATCAGGGGTCAAACACTGAAGCTTTCTTT. It codes for CASYQGSNTEAFF.

The V and J genes are TRBV7-9 and TRBJ2-4, with TRBD1 matching 9 bases. V trimming: 0 bases; J trimming: 7 bases; junction bases outside the gene matches: 1. The length of the CDR3 is 14 residues. Germline CDR1 and CDR2: SEHNR and FQNEAQ (reference sequence). The chain's CDR3 is CASSLAGQGNIQYF. CDR3 in DNA: TGTGCCAGCAGCTTAGCGGGACAGGGTAACATTCAGTACTTC.

The rearrangement joins TRBV28 to TRBJ2-3; TRBD1 aligns across 9 bases. The CDR3 contains 15 residues. CDR1 and CDR2 (germline): MDHEN, SYDVKM. The V segment lost 2 bases and the J segment 6 bases; nucleotides outside the gene matches: 6. Here the CDR3 reads CASSLPTGGTDTQYF. The CDR3 nucleotides read TGTGCCAGCAGTTTACCGACAGGGGGTACGGATACGCAGTATTTT.

The J gene is TRBJ2-7, the V gene TRBV5-1, with D tentatively TRBD1 (6 bases). This CDR3 is built from 14 residues. CDR1 and CDR2 from the germline V gene are SGHRS and YFSETQ. V was trimmed by 3 bases and J by 3 bases, leaving 13 bases between them. In DNA form, the CDR3 reads TGCGCCAGCAGCTACGGACAGCTTGACTACGAGCAGTACTTC. Translating gives CASSYGQLDYEQYF. Using reference TRBV5-1 and TRBJ2-7 for the parts outside the CDR3, the full variable domain is KAGVTQTPRYLIKTRGQQVTLSCSPISGHRSVSWYQQTPGQGLQFLFEYFSETQRNKGNFPGRFSGRQFSNSRSEMNVSTLELGDSALYLCASSYGQLDYEQYFGPGTRLTVT.

The genes are TRBV2 and TRBJ2-6, with D uncertain. The CDR3 consists of 16 residues. Germline V gene sequence: CDR1 SNHLY, CDR2 FYNNEI. Trimming shortened V by 4 bases and J by 0 bases, and 10 bases separated the two germline ends. CDR3 coding DNA: TGTGCCAGCAGTGGTATCCCGTTCTCTGGGGCCAACGTCCTGACTTTC. Translation gives CASSGIPFSGANVLTF.

The DNA of the CDR3 is TGTGCCATCAGTGCTCTCGGGGAGGGGTCCTACGAGCAGTACTTC. Translating it yields CAISALGEGSYEQYF. V is TRBV10-3 and J is TRBJ2-7; TRBD2 matches at 7 bases. The germline V gene encodes CDR1 ENHRY and CDR2 SYGVKD. The trim removed 4 bases at V and 1 base at J, leaving 7 bases unmatched. The CDR3 consists of 15 residues.

This clone was detected once. The chain has TRBV15 and TRBJ1-4, with TRBD1 as a possible D gene (5 bases). Germline V gene sequence: CDR1 LNHNV, CDR2 YYDKDF (reference sequence). The CDR3 is made up of 17 amino acids. V was cut by 0 bases and J by 0 bases, with 11 bases left in between. CDR3 residues: CATSREDISATNEKLFF. For the CDR3, the DNA is TGTGCCACCAGCAGAGAGGACATCTCCGCAACTAATGAAAAACTGTTTTTT.

The chain joins TRBV5-1 to TRBJ1-1, with D hard to call. Germline loops: CDR1 SGHRS, CDR2 YFSETQ. The V end was cut by 6 bases, the J end by 0 bases, with 15 bases between. This CDR3 region has 15 residues. This CDR3 reads CASTPVAGMNTEAFF. The DNA for the CDR3 is TGCGCCAGCACCCCCGTGGCGGGCATGAACACTGAAGCTTTCTTT.

The V call is TRBV9, the J call TRBJ2-3; 7 bases align to TRBD1. J lost 0 bases, V lost 0 bases, and 4 bases had no gene match. Germline V gene lookup returns CDR1 SGDLS and CDR2 YYNGEE. The CDR3 loop spans 16 amino acids. CDR3 DNA: TGTGCCAGCAGCGTAGCGGCAGGGGGTAGCACAGATACGCAGTATTTT. Protein: CASSVAAGGSTDTQYF.

The chain employs TRBV7-2 and TRBJ2-1, with a possible D match to TRBD2 (6 bases). The CDR3 runs to 16 residues. Germline V CDR1 and CDR2: SGHTA, FQGNSA. V dropped 5 bases and J dropped 0 bases, with 14 bases sitting between them. The CDR3 DNA reads TGTGCCAGCAGCACGCCCCCGGGGGACTCCTACAATGAGCAGTTCTTC. Protein product: CASSTPPGDSYNEQFF.

The chain recombines TRBV28 with TRBJ2-7; weak D call: TRBD2 (5 bases). Trimming took off 3 bases at V and 0 bases at J, with 9 bases between the two ends. Germline assignment: CDR1 MDHEN and CDR2 SYDVKM. The length of the CDR3 is 14 residues. The CDR3 nucleotides are TGTGCCAGCAGTTTTAGCGCGGGCTCCTACGAGCAGTACTTC. Translated: CASSFSAGSYEQYF. The full variable domain, with the rest looked up from reference TRBV28 and TRBJ2-7, is DVKVTQSSRYLVKRTGEKVFLECVQDMDHENMFWYRQDPGLGLRLIYFSYDVKMKEKGDIPEGYSVSREKKERFSLILESASTNQTSMYLCASSFSAGSYEQYFGPGTRLTVT.

The rearrangement uses TRBV28 and TRBJ1-1; a possible D gene is TRBD1 (6 bases). Germline CDR1 and CDR2: MDHEN and SYDVKM. V shed 4 bases and J shed 0 bases, with 15 bases lying between them. The CDR3 loop spans 16 amino acids. This CDR3 reads CASSYPQTGLNTEAFF. CDR3 in DNA: TGTGCCAGCAGTTACCCCCAGACAGGTTTGAACACTGAAGCTTTCTTT.

This chain joins TRBV30 and TRBJ1-2; no reliable D call. V lost 5 bases, J lost 4 bases, and 5 bases lay in between. Germline values: CDR1 GTSNPN, CDR2 SVGIG (reference sequence). The CDR3 runs 10 residues. The CDR3 loop reads CAWGSYGYTF. The CDR3 DNA follows: TGTGCCTGGGGGAGCTATGGCTACACCTTC.

The J gene is TRBJ2-7, the V gene TRBV7-2, with a weak D call TRBD2 (6 bases). Germline V CDR1 and CDR2: SGHTA, FQGNSA. The CDR3 spans 11 residues. Trimming took 4 bases from V and 12 from J, leaving 13 bases between them. In DNA form, the CDR3 reads TGTGCCAGCAGCTCAGGTGGGGGGTTGTACTTC. Protein product: CASSSGGGLYF. Supplemented by reference TRBV7-2 and TRBJ2-7, the full variable domain reads GAGVSQSPSNKVTEKGKDVELRCDPISGHTALYWYRQSLGQGLEFLIYFQGNSAPDKSGLPSDRFSAERTGGSVSTLTIQRTQQEDSAVYLCASSSGGGLYFGPGTRLTVT.

This clone showed up just a few times. V usage is TRBV2 and J usage is TRBJ1-4; TRBD1 is a possible D gene (5 bases). Germline V gene sequence: CDR1 SNHLY, CDR2 FYNNEI. The CDR3 extends over 14 amino acids. V lost 6 bases and J lost 10, with 18 bases in between. The CDR3 sequence: CASRRTSNDGKLFF. The CDR3 bases are TGTGCCAGCAGAAGGACATCCAACGACGGAAAACTGTTTTTT.

The chain employs TRBV4-1 and TRBJ1-1; D is unclear. Trimming took off 4 bases at V and 0 bases at J, with 15 bases between the two ends. Per germline, CDR1 MGHRA and CDR2 YSYEKL. This CDR3 spans 16 amino acids. CDR3 loop: CASSPRVLLMNTEAFF. The DNA of the CDR3 is TGCGCCAGCAGCCCCCGGGTGCTGTTAATGAACACTGAAGCTTTCTTT.

The rearrangement joins TRBV6-5 to TRBJ1-5; 11 bases match TRBD1. CDR1 is MNHEY, CDR2 SVGAGI, per germline. The ends lost 5 bases at V and 7 bases at J; junction bases unmatched: 7. The CDR3 length is 15 residues. The CDR3 region is CASSRDRGVVQPQHF. CDR3 DNA sequence: TGTGCCAGCAGTAGGGACAGGGGGGTTGTCCAGCCCCAGCATTTT.

The chain carries TRBV28 and TRBJ1-3; TRBD1 matches at 7 bases. Per germline, CDR1 MDHEN and CDR2 SYDVKM. J gave up 4 bases and V 3 bases, and 6 bases lay outside the gene matches. CDR3 length: 15 amino acids. The CDR3 coding sequence is TGTGCCAGCAGTTTTATGATGGGACAGGGAAACACCATATATTTT. This encodes CASSFMMGQGNTIYF.

The V gene is TRBV18, the J gene TRBJ1-6; the D is unclear. The V gene lost 6 bases and the J gene lost 7 bases, with 10 bases spanning the gap. Germline CDR1 and CDR2: KGHSH and LQKENI. The CDR3 sequence is 13 residues long. In DNA form, the CDR3 reads TGTGCCAGCTCCGGCACGGGGAATTCACCCCTCCACTTT. Translated: CASSGTGNSPLHF.

This chain links TRBV30 with TRBJ2-7; 8 bases fit TRBD1. Germline CDR1 is GTSNPN and CDR2 is SVGIG (reference sequence). The CDR3 is made up of 13 amino acids. The J segment lost 4 bases and the V segment lost 3 bases, leaving 5 bases of the junction unmatched. CDR3 sequence (DNA): TGTGCCTGGAGCGCAGGGGGCAGGTACGAGCAGTACTTC. It encodes CAWSAGGRYEQYF. Together with reference TRBV30 and TRBJ2-7, the CDR3 gives the full variable domain: SQTIHQWPATLVQPVGSPLSLECTVEGTSNPNLYWYRQAAGRGLQLLFYSVGIGQISSEVPQNLSASRPQDRQFILSSKKLLLSDSGFYLCAWSAGGRYEQYFGPGTRLTVT.

V and J are TRBV7-8 and TRBJ2-2, with 7 bases that match TRBD2. The germline V gene has CDR1 SGHVS and CDR2 FQNEAQ. The CDR3 has 15 amino acids. V gave up 5 bases and J gave up 3 bases; unmatched junction bases: 6. The CDR3 loop is CASSLIAGDTGELFF. The CDR3 coding sequence is TGTGCCAGCAGCCTCATTGCGGGAGACACCGGGGAGCTGTTTTTT.

The V and J genes are TRBV30 and TRBJ2-7, with TRBD2 matching over 9 bases. Germline V gene sequence: CDR1 GTSNPN, CDR2 SVGIG (reference sequence). This CDR3 has 20 residues. Trimming cost V 3 bases and J 5 bases; bases outside gene matches: 26. In DNA form, the CDR3 reads TGTGCCTGGAGGGGCCTGGCAAAAGGACTAGCGTCCCTTTGGGGGGACGAGCAGTACTTC. Translation: CAWRGLAKGLASLWGDEQYF.